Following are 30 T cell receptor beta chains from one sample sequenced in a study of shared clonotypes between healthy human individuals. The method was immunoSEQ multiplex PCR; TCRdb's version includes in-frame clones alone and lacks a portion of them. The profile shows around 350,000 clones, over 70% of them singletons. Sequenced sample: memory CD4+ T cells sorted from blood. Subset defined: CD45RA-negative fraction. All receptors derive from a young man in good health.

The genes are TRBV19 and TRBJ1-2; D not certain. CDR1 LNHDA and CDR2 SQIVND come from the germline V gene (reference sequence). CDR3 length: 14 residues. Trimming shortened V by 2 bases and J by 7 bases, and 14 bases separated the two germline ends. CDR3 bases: TGTGCCAGTAGTATATACGACCCGCGGCCTGGCTACACCTTC. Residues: CASSIYDPRPGYTF.

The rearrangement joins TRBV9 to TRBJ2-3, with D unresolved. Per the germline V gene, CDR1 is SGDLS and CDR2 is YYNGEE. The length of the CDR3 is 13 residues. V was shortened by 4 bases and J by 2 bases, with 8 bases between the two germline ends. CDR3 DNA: TGTGCCAGCAGCTTTAGTTACACAGATACGCAGTATTTT. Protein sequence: CASSFSYTDTQYF.

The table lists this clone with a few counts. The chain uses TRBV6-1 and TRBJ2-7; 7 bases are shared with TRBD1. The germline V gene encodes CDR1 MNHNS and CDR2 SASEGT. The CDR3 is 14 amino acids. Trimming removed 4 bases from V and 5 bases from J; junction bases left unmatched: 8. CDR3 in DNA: TGTGCCAGCAGTGCCGACAGGGCGTTGCACGAGCAGTACTTC. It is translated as CASSADRALHEQYF.

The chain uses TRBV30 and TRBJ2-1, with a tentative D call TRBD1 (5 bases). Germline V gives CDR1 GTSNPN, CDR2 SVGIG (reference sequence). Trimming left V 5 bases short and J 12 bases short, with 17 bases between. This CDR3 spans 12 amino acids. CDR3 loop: CAWDSLARGQFF. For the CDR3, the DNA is TGTGCCTGGGACTCCCTTGCTAGGGGGCAGTTCTTC.

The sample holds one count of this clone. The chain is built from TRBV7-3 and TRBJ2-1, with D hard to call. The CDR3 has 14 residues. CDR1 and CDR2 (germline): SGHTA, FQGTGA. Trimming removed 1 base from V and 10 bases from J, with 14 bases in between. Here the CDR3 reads CASSLIGPPTEQFF. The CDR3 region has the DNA TGTGCCAGCAGCTTAATTGGGCCACCCACCGAGCAGTTCTTC.

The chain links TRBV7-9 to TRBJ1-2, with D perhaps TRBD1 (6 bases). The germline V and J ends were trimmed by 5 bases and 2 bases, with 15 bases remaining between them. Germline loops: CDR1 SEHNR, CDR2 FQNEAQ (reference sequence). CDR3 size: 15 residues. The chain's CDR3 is CASSTSGGLNYGYTF. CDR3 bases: TGTGCCAGCAGCACGTCCGGGGGGCTGAACTATGGCTACACCTTC.

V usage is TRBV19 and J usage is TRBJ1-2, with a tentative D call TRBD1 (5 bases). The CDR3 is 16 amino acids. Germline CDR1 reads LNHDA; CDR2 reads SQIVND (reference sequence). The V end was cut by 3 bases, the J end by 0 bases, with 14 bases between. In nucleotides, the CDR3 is TGTGCCAGTAGTATGAGGGACCGTGCACCTAACTATGGCTACACCTTC. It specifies CASSMRDRAPNYGYTF.

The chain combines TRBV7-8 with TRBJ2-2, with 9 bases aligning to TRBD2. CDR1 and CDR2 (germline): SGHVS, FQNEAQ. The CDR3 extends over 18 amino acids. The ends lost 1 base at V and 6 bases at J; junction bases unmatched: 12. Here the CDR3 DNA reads TGTGCCAGCAGCTTAGGAAAGATTAGCGGGAGCTTCGCCGGGGAGCTGTTTTTT. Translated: CASSLGKISGSFAGELFF.

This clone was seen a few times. As DNA, the CDR3 is TGTGCCAGCAGCTTGGGATCGGAGCCCACCTACGAGCAGTACTTC. This sequence encodes CASSLGSEPTYEQYF. The rearrangement uses TRBV5-4 and TRBJ2-7; D is ambiguous. The CDR3 is made up of 15 amino acids. The V end was cut by 0 bases, the J end by 2 bases, with 12 bases between. Per the germline V gene, CDR1 is SGHNT and CDR2 is YYREEE (reference sequence).

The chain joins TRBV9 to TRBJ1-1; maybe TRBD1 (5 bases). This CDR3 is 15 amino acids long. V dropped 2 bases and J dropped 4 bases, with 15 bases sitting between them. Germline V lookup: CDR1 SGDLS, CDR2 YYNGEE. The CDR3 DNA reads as TGTGCCAGCAGCGTCGGTCCAGAGAGGGGCACTGAAGCTTTCTTT. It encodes CASSVGPERGTEAFF.

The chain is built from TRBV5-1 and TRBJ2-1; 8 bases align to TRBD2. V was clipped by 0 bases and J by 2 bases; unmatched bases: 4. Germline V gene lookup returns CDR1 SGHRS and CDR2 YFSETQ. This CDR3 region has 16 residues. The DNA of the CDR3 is TGCGCCAGCAGCTTGGAGGGACTAGGAACCTACAATGAGCAGTTCTTC. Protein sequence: CASSLEGLGTYNEQFF.

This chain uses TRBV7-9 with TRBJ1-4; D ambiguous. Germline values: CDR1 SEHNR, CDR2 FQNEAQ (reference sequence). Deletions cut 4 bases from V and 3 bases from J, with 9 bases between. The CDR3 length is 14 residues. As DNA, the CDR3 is TGTGCCAGCAGCTGGGAAGGGCCTAATGAAAAACTGTTTTTT. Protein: CASSWEGPNEKLFF.

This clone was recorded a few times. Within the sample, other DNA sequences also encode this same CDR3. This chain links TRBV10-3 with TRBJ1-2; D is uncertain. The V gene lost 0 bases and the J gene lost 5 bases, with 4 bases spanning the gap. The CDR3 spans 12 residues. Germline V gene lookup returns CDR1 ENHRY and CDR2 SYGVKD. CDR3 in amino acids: CAISESVYGYTF. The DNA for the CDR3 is TGTGCCATCAGTGAGTCCGTATATGGCTACACCTTC.

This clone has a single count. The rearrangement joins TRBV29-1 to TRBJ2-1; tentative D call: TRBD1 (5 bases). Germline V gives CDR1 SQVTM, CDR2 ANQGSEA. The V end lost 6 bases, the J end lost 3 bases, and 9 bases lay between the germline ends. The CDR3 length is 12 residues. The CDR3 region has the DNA TGCAGCGTAGATGACAGCTACAATGAGCAGTTCTTC. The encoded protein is CSVDDSYNEQFF.

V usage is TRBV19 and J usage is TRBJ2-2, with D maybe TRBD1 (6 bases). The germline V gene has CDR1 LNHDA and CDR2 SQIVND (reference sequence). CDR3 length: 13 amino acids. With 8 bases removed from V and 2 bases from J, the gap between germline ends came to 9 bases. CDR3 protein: CASLRGNTGELFF. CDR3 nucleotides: TGTGCCAGTCTCAGGGGAAACACCGGGGAGCTGTTTTTT.

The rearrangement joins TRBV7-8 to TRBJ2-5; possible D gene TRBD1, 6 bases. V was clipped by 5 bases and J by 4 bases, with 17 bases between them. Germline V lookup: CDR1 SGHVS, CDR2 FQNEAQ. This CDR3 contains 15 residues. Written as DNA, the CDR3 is TGTGCCAGCAGCGGCCGCAGGGGACCGGGAGAGACCCAGTACTTC. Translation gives CASSGRRGPGETQYF.

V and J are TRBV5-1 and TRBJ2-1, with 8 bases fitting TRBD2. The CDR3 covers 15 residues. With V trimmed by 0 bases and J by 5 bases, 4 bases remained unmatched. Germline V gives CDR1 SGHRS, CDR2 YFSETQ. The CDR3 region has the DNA TGCGCCAGCAGCTTGGCACTAGCGGAGAACAATGAGCAGTTCTTC. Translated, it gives CASSLALAENNEQFF.

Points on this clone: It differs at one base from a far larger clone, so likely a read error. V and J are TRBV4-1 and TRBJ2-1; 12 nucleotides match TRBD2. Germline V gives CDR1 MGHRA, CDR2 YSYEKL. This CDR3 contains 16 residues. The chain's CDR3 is CASSPQLAGGTHEQLF. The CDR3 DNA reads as TGCGCCAGCAGCCCCCAACTAGCGGGGGGAACGCATGAGCAGCTCTTC.

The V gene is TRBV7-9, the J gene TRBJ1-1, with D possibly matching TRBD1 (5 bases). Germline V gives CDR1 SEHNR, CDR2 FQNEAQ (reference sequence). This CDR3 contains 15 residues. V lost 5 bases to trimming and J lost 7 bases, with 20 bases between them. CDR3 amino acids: CASSPGWQGEGEAFF. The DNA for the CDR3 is TGTGCCAGCAGCCCGGGATGGCAGGGAGAGGGTGAAGCTTTCTTT.

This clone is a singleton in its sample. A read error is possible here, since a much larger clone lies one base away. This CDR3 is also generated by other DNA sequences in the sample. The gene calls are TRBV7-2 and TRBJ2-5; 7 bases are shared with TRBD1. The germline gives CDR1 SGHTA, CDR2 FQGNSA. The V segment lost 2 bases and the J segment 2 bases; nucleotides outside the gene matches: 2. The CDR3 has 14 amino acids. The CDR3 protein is CASSLHRGQETQYF. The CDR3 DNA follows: TGTGCCAGCAGCTTACACAGGGGACAAGAGACCCAGTACTTC.

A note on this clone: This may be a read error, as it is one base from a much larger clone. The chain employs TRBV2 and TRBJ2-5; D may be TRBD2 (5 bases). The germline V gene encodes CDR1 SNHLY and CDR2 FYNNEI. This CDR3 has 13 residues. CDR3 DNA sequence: TGTGCCAGCATGTGGAGGAACCAAGGGACCCAGTACTTC. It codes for CASMWRNQGTQYF.

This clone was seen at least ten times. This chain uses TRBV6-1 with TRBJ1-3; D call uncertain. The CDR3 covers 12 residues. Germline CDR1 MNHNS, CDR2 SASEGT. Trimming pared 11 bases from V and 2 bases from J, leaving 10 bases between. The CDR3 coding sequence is TGTGCCGGCCGAGAGGCTGGAAACACCATATATTTT. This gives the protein CAGREAGNTIYF.

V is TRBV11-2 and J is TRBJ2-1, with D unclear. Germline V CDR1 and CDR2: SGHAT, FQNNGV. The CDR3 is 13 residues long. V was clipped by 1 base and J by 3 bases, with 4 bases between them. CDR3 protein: CASSLVHYNEQFF. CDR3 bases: TGTGCCAGCAGCTTAGTCCACTACAATGAGCAGTTCTTC.

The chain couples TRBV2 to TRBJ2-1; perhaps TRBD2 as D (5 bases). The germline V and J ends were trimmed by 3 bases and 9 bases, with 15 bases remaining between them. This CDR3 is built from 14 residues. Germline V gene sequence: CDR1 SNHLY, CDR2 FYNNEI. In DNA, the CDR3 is TGTGCCAGCAGTGATCGGGGAGATTGGGGTGAGCAGTTCTTC. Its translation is CASSDRGDWGEQFF. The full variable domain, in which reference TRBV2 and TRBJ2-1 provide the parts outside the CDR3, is EPEVTQTPSHQVTQMGQEVILRCVPISNHLYFYWYRQILGQKVEFLVSFYNNEISEKSEIFDDQFSVERPDGSNFTLKIRSTKLEDSAMYFCASSDRGDWGEQFFGPGTRLTVL.

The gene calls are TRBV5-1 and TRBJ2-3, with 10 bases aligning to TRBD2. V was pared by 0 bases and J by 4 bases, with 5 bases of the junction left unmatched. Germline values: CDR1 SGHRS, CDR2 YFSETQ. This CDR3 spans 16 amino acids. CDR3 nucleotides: TGCGCCAGCAGCTTGGCGCCTAGCGGGAGCCCAGATACGCAGTATTTT. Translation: CASSLAPSGSPDTQYF.

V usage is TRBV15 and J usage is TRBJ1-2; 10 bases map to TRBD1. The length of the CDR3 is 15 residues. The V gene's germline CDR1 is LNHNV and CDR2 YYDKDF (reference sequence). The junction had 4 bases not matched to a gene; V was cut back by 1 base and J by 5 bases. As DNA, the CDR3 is TGTGCCACCAGCAGAGCGGACAGGGGGACTTATGGCTACACCTTC. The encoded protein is CATSRADRGTYGYTF.

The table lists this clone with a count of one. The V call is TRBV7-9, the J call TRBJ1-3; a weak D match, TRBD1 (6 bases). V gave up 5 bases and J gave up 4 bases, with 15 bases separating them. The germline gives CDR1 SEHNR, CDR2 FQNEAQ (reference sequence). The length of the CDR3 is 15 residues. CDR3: CASSPGTIMGNTIYF. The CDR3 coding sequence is TGTGCCAGCAGCCCCGGGACAATAATGGGAAACACCATATATTTT.

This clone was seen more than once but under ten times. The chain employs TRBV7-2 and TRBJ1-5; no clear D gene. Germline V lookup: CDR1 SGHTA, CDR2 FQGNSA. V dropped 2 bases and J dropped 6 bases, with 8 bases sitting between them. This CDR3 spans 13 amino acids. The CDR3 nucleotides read TGTGCCAGCAGCTTATGGGGAGCTCAGCCCCAGCATTTT. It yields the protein CASSLWGAQPQHF.

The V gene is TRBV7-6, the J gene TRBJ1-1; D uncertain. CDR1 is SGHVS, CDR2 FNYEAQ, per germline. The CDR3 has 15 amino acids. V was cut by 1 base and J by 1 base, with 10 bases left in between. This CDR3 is CASSLEPGRNTEAFF. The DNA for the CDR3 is TGTGCCAGCAGCTTAGAGCCAGGAAGGAACACTGAAGCTTTCTTT.

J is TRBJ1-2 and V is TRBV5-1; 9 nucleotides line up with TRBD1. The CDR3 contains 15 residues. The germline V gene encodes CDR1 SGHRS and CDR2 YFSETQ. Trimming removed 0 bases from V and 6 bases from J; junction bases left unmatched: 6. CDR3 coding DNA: TGCGCCAGCAGCTTGGGGGACAGGGATCGGCATGGCTACACCTTC. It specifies CASSLGDRDRHGYTF.